This T cell receptor (beta chain) is from a study of cytomegalovirus exposure and HLA in healthy donors. V shed 3 bases and J 6 bases; nucleotides not matched to a gene: 4. CDR1 is SGDLS and CDR2 is YYNGEE in the germline V gene. The CDR3 has 14 amino acids. Study-wide findings and caveats: TCR clusters originating in the first cohort tended to co-occur in the roughly 130 validation repertoires, according to a later analysis. There were a few CMV-associated chains whose specificity for CMV antigens was confirmed in vitro. Cytomegalovirus-associated TCR beta chains were listed, numbering more than 150.

Comment on this clone: Its antigen is unidentified.

The method was immunoSEQ multiplex PCR; TCRdb's version includes in-frame clones alone and lacks a portion of them. Here the sample spans a few hundred thousand clones, roughly 89% being singletons. A roughly 120-subject validation cohort, separate from the approximately 670-subject first cohort, supplied the donors. Specimen: PBMCs. The chain employs TRBV9 and TRBJ2-7; 12 bases match TRBD2. This TCR came from a woman aged 18-35 years in good health and CMV-seronegative. DNA of the CDR3: TGTGCCAGCAGCGCGTGGACTAGCGGGACCGAGCAGTACTTC. Translating gives CASSAWTSGTEQYF.